These 19 T cell receptor beta chains came from one sample sequenced in a study of cytomegalovirus exposure and HLA in healthy donors (dated by TCRdb to 2016 to 2017). The method behind the library was the immunoSEQ multiplex PCR assay. TCRdb carries this immuneACCESS record with in-frame sequences only. Its versions omit some clonotypes, under half of them owing to an unresolved V gene in the studies checked, with the rest unexplained. The sample has 150,000 to 200,000 clones on record, about 84% of them singletons. Jointly, the top ten make up roughly 1.5% of the sample. Sample: PBMCs. These TCRs come from a woman under 30 in good health and CMV-seronegative.

The chain employs TRBV18 and TRBJ1-2, with D possibly matching TRBD1 (5 bases). In germline, CDR1 is KGHSH, CDR2 LQKENI. Between the trimmed V and J ends, which lost 3 bases and 0 bases, there was a span of 17 bases. The CDR3 extends over 17 amino acids. The CDR3, as DNA: TGTGCCAGCTCACCTCTTAAGACCAGGGCCTCTAACTATGGCTACACCTTC. This translates into CASSPLKTRASNYGYTF.

The chain carries TRBV2 and TRBJ2-7; tentative D call: TRBD1 (8 bases). The CDR3 covers 15 residues. Trimming stripped 4 bases from V and 2 bases from J, with 15 bases between. Per germline, CDR1 SNHLY and CDR2 FYNNEI. CDR3 DNA: TGTGCCAGCAGTGCGAGGACAGGGAGGGCCTACGAGCAGTACTTC. Encoded protein: CASSARTGRAYEQYF.

This chain links TRBV18 with TRBJ1-1; tentative D call: TRBD1 (6 bases). Germline values: CDR1 KGHSH, CDR2 LQKENI. Trimming removed 2 bases from V and 3 bases from J, with 16 bases in between. The CDR3 runs 16 residues. The CDR3 DNA reads TGTGCCAGCTCACCAAACAGGGCCGCCGCGGACACTGAAGCTTTCTTT. Its translation is CASSPNRAAADTEAFF.

This sequence joins TRBV19 and TRBJ1-5; D is undetermined. Trimming stripped 2 bases from V and 4 bases from J, with 12 bases between. Germline CDR1 reads LNHDA; CDR2 reads SQIVND (reference sequence). There are 15 residues in the CDR3. Written as DNA, the CDR3 is TGTGCCAGTAGTATAATGAGCAACTTAAATCAGCCCCAGCATTTT. Its translation: CASSIMSNLNQPQHF.

The rearrangement links TRBV9 to TRBJ2-1, with TRBD2 matching over 7 bases. Per germline, CDR1 SGDLS and CDR2 YYNGEE. V lost 3 bases, J lost 4 bases, and 7 bases stayed unmatched. CDR3 length: 15 amino acids. DNA for the CDR3: TGTGCCAGCAGCGGCGTAGCGGGTAAATACAATGAGCAGTTCTTC. Translated: CASSGVAGKYNEQFF.

V usage is TRBV7-8 and J usage is TRBJ1-2; 8 positions match TRBD1. The CDR3 is made up of 15 amino acids. Germline V gene sequence: CDR1 SGHVS, CDR2 FQNEAQ. Trimming removed 0 bases from V and 6 bases from J; junction bases left unmatched: 6. The CDR3 DNA is TGTGCCAGCAGCTTAGCGCAGGGGGCTAGTAATGGCTACACCTTC. Translating it yields CASSLAQGASNGYTF.

The chain is built from TRBV6-6 and TRBJ2-7; TRBD1 agrees at 10 bases. V gave up 4 bases and J gave up 7 bases; unmatched junction bases: 7. CDR1 and CDR2 from the germline V gene are MNHNY and SVGAGI (reference sequence). There are 14 residues in the CDR3. The CDR3 nucleotides are TGTGCCAGCAGTTCGACAGGGGGCTCAAGGGAGCAGTACTTC. Its protein is CASSSTGGSREQYF.

The CDR3 DNA is TGCGCCAGCAGCCAAGATTCTCGGGGACAGGATCTCACCGAGCAGTACTTC. It translates to CASSQDSRGQDLTEQYF. This chain connects TRBV4-1 to TRBJ2-7; the match to TRBD1 covers 8 bases. CDR1 is MGHRA, CDR2 YSYEKL, per germline. Trimming removed 0 bases from V and 6 bases from J; junction bases left unmatched: 13. The CDR3 loop spans 17 amino acids.

The chain joins TRBV6-1 to TRBJ1-5, with D maybe TRBD1 (5 bases). Trimming took 2 bases from V and 7 from J, leaving 12 bases between them. Germline V gene data show CDR1 as MNHNS and CDR2 as SASEGT. The CDR3 is 14 amino acids. The CDR3 protein is CASSERREGQPQHF. CDR3 in DNA: TGTGCCAGCAGTGAACGTCGGGAGGGGCAGCCCCAGCATTTT.

The V call is TRBV6-1, the J call TRBJ2-2; 7 bases match TRBD2. J gave up 6 bases and V 7 bases, and 11 bases lay outside the gene matches. Germline CDR1 and CDR2: MNHNS and SASEGT. The CDR3 consists of 15 residues. CDR3 in amino acids: CASNPELAIPGELFF. The CDR3 DNA reads as TGTGCCAGCAACCCTGAACTAGCGATCCCCGGGGAGCTGTTTTTT.

The chain recombines TRBV9 with TRBJ1-3; 9 nucleotides align to TRBD1. The germline V gene has CDR1 SGDLS and CDR2 YYNGEE. The J segment lost 8 bases and the V segment lost 4 bases, leaving 7 bases of the junction unmatched. The CDR3 covers 14 residues. The CDR3 nucleotides are TGTGCCAGCAGCCCCCGGGACAGGGATCACACCATATATTTT. It is translated as CASSPRDRDHTIYF.

This clone was picked up a small number of times. The chain combines TRBV5-1 with TRBJ2-1; D unclear. V lost 4 bases and J lost 8, with 10 bases in between. This CDR3 comprises 12 residues. Looked up from germline, CDR1 is SGHRS and CDR2 is YFSETQ. In DNA, the CDR3 is TGCGCCAGCAGCCTTACTGCCCATGAGCAGTTCTTC. Protein product: CASSLTAHEQFF.

This clone was counted only a few times. The chain recombines TRBV6-6 with TRBJ1-6; D remains unclear. The V gene lost 6 bases and the J gene lost 7 bases, with 13 bases spanning the gap. Germline assignment: CDR1 MNHNY and CDR2 SVGAGI (reference sequence). This CDR3 spans 14 amino acids. CDR3 in amino acids: CASSHGGPNSPLHF. CDR3 coding DNA: TGTGCCAGCAGCCACGGAGGACCCAATTCACCCCTCCACTTT.

This clone was seen a single time. The V call is TRBV5-8, the J call TRBJ1-2; 10 nucleotides line up with TRBD1. CDR1 is SGHTS and CDR2 is YDEGEE in the germline V gene. The CDR3 has 14 amino acids. V shed 6 bases and J 1 base; nucleotides not matched to a gene: 3. This CDR3 is CASTRDRGNYGYTF. The DNA for the CDR3 is TGTGCCAGCACCCGGGACAGGGGTAACTATGGCTACACCTTC.

This clone was found a few times. The chain employs TRBV10-3 and TRBJ1-2; 8 nucleotides match TRBD1. Germline V lookup: CDR1 ENHRY, CDR2 SYGVKD. J was trimmed by 5 bases and V by 10 bases; bases with no gene match: 6. This CDR3 has 12 amino acids. CDR3 sequence: CATGQGSYGYTF. The CDR3 DNA reads as TGTGCCACCGGACAGGGATCATATGGCTACACCTTC.

The genes are TRBV18 and TRBJ2-7; 9 bases map to TRBD1. Looked up from germline, CDR1 is KGHSH and CDR2 is LQKENI. After removal of 1 base from V and 3 bases from J, the junction contained 4 bases not matched to a gene. The CDR3 spans 15 residues. The DNA for the CDR3 is TGTGCCAGCTCACCACAAGGGACAGGGCTCTACGAGCAGTACTTC. Protein sequence: CASSPQGTGLYEQYF.

The chain links TRBV4-2 to TRBJ2-7; TRBD2 aligns across 7 bases. The germline V gene has CDR1 LGHNA and CDR2 YNFKEQ. The CDR3 consists of 13 residues. Trimming took 2 bases from V and 4 from J; bases not matched to a gene: 2. CDR3: CASSQSSGYEQYF. DNA for the CDR3: TGTGCCAGCAGCCAATCTAGCGGATACGAGCAGTACTTC.

The gene calls are TRBV10-3 and TRBJ2-3; 12 bases agree with TRBD2. Germline trimming cut 4 bases from V and 1 base from J; bases unmatched to any gene: 6. Germline CDR1 reads ENHRY; CDR2 reads SYGVKD. CDR3 length: 17 amino acids. The CDR3 DNA is TGTGCCATCAGTGCCTCCAGACTAGCGGGGGGCACAGATACGCAGTATTTT. It yields the protein CAISASRLAGGTDTQYF.

The rearrangement uses TRBV6-5 and TRBJ1-3; D is unclear. The CDR3 is made up of 13 amino acids. The germline gives CDR1 MNHEY, CDR2 SVGAGI. V lost 2 bases to trimming and J lost 3 bases, with 5 bases between them. Here the CDR3 DNA reads TGTGCCAGCAGTTACCGGAGTGGAAACACCATATATTTT. Amino acid sequence: CASSYRSGNTIYF.